The TCR beta chain described here comes from a study of CD8 T cells in ankylosing spondylitis. This clonotype was observed at least ten times. Its antigen is unidentified. TCRdb fed the 5' RACE reads into MiXCR, producing one record per CDR3 protein. The sample includes about 540,000 distinct CDR3 sequences, 9.5% to 15% seen only once; the top ten take under 7.5%. The CDR3 totals 12 residues. V was pared by 0 bases and J by 8 bases, with 6 bases between. Germline loops: CDR1 SGHRS, CDR2 YFSETQ. Study-level results: Fewer than 10 highly homologous variants made up a TCR beta motif that seemed to typify ankylosing spondylitis blood. With a CD8+ phenotype, disease-linked clones were relatively rare in peripheral blood.

V is TRBV5-1 and J is TRBJ1-5; D possibly corresponds to TRBD1 (5 bases). The sample was blood, either unsorted or a sorted T cell fraction (not recorded which). The clonotype originates from a male donor with ankylosing spondylitis. The CDR3 DNA follows: TGCGCCAGCAGCTTGGAAGGGGAGCCCCAGCATTTT. It translates to CASSLEGEPQHF. The whole variable domain, filled in from reference TRBV5-1 and TRBJ1-5, reads KAGVTQTPRYLIKTRGQQVTLSCSPISGHRSVSWYQQTPGQGLQFLFEYFSETQRNKGNFPGRFSGRQFSNSRSEMNVSTLELGDSALYLCASSLEGEPQHFGDGTRLSIL.